This T cell receptor (beta chain) was recovered during a study of cytomegalovirus exposure and HLA in healthy donors. Looking at the study overall: Falling in the Caucasian-associated ancestry cluster were roughly 80% of about 400 genotyped donors.

This PCR relied on a set of 60 Vbeta primers and 13 Jbeta primers. Profiled with immunoSEQ multiplex PCR; TCRdb holds only in-frame clones, not every one. The repertoire holds about 210,000 clones, with about 85% as singletons. The table lists this clone with a few counts. Its cognate antigen is unknown. Study conclusions and caveats: With DRB1 most and HLA-C fewest, TCR association rates differed between HLA loci in a later analysis.

The sequence was obtained from a male donor in good health and CMV-seropositive. Input material: PBMCs.

CDR3 coding DNA: TGTGCCAGCAGTAGGGGACTCTCCTACGAGCAGTACTTC. Protein product: CASSRGLSYEQYF. The chain joins TRBV27 to TRBJ2-7; possible D gene TRBD2, 6 bases. Germline V gives CDR1 MNHEY, CDR2 SMNVEV (reference sequence). Trimming left V 5 bases short and J 0 bases short, with 8 bases between. The CDR3 spans 13 residues.